What follows are 2 T cell receptor beta chains derived from one specimen sequenced in a study of technical replicates of blood from a few donors. Sequencing was performed with immunoSEQ multiplex PCR; in TCRdb, only in-frame clones are kept and a portion is missing. In the table there are approximately 79,000 clones, just under 95% of which are singletons. Sequenced: T cells isolated from PBMCs. These receptors originate from a human donor in good health.

This rearrangement joins TRBV6-5 to TRBJ1-5; D may be TRBD1 (6 bases). Trimming left V 1 base short and J 7 bases short, with 11 bases between. There are 14 residues in the CDR3. Looked up from germline, CDR1 is MNHEY and CDR2 is SVGAGI. CDR3: CASSYFEGEQPQHF. CDR3 nucleotides: TGTGCCAGCAGTTACTTTGAGGGGGAACAGCCCCAGCATTTT.

This clone turned up a few times. The V call is TRBV5-4, the J call TRBJ1-1, with D possibly matching TRBD1 (5 bases). Germline lookup yields CDR1 SGHNT and CDR2 YYREEE (reference sequence). V lost 5 bases and J 2 bases, leaving 10 bases between the germline ends. The CDR3 loop spans 13 amino acids. DNA of the CDR3: TGTGCCAGCAGACTGCAGGGAAACACTGAAGCTTTCTTT. Protein sequence: CASRLQGNTEAFF.